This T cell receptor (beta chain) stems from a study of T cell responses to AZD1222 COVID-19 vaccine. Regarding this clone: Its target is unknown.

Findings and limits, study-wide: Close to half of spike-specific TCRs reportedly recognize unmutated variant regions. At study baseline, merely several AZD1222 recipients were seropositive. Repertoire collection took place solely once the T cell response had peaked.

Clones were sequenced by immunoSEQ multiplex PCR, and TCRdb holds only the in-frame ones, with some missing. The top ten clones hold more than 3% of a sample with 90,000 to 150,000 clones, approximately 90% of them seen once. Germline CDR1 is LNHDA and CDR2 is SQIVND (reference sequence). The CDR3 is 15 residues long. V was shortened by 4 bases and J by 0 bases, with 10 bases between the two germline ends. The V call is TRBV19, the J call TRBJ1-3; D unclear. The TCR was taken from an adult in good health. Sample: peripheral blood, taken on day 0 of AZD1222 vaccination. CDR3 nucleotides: TGTGCCAGTAGTAAGTCCCTCCACTCTGGAAACACCATATATTTT. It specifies CASSKSLHSGNTIYF.